These 31 T cell receptor beta chains were all obtained from the same sample, sequenced in a study of blood T cell repertoires in COVID-19. Method: immunoSEQ multiplex PCR; TCRdb's copy keeps in-frame clones and lacks some. The profile shows roughly 200,000 clones, 80% to 85% of them singletons. Sample: PBMCs or T cells enriched from blood (not recorded which). These TCRs come from a woman in her 30s who had been exposed to COVID-19.

The chain links TRBV7-9 to TRBJ1-5, with 8 bases that match TRBD1. Germline CDR1 is SEHNR and CDR2 is FQNEAQ (reference sequence). The V and J ends lost 5 bases and 5 bases, in that order; junction bases with no gene match: 5. CDR3 length: 14 amino acids. In DNA, the CDR3 is TGTGCCAGCAGCCCCGGGACAGGCTATCAGCCCCAGCATTTT. The encoded protein is CASSPGTGYQPQHF. The variable domain in full, completed from reference TRBV7-9 and TRBJ1-5, reads DTGVSQNPRHKITKRGQNVTFRCDPISEHNRLYWYRQTLGQGPEFLTYFQNEAQLEKSRLLSDRFSAERPKGSFSTLEIQRTEQGDSAMYLCASSPGTGYQPQHFGDGTRLSIL.

This clone was picked up one time. The V gene is TRBV21-1, the J gene TRBJ1-4; TRBD1 is the table's D call, not checked against the DNA. TRBV21-1 is an annotated pseudogene. There are 14 residues in the CDR3. The CDR3, as DNA: TGTGCCAGCAGCCCAGGGACAACTAATGAAAAACTGTTTTTT. Translation: CASSPGTTNEKLFF.

This sequence joins TRBV27 and TRBJ1-5; 10 positions match TRBD1. The ends lost 4 bases at V and 2 bases at J; junction bases unmatched: 5. The germline gives CDR1 MNHEY, CDR2 SMNVEV (reference sequence). This CDR3 has 16 residues. The CDR3 spells CASSYHGTGGNQPQHF. CDR3 bases: TGTGCCAGCAGTTACCACGGGACAGGGGGCAATCAGCCCCAGCATTTT.

This clone was recorded only once. The chain links TRBV5-1 to TRBJ1-1; 9 bases are shared with TRBD1. Per germline, CDR1 SGHRS and CDR2 YFSETQ. The CDR3 runs 13 residues. V dropped 1 base and J dropped 7; count of bases not matched to a gene: 2. As DNA, the CDR3 is TGCGCCAGCAGCTTGACAGGGGGCTATGAAGCTTTCTTT. This gives the protein CASSLTGGYEAFF.

V and J are TRBV2 and TRBJ2-5, with 13 bases fitting TRBD2. V dropped 5 bases and J dropped 5; count of bases not matched to a gene: 2. Germline V gene sequence: CDR1 SNHLY, CDR2 FYNNEI. The CDR3 length is 14 residues. This CDR3 is CASSILAGGETQYF. In DNA form, the CDR3 reads TGTGCCAGCAGTATACTAGCGGGGGGGGAGACCCAGTACTTC. The whole variable domain, filled in from reference TRBV2 and TRBJ2-5, reads EPEVTQTPSHQVTQMGQEVILRCVPISNHLYFYWYRQILGQKVEFLVSFYNNEISEKSEIFDDQFSVERPDGSNFTLKIRSTKLEDSAMYFCASSILAGGETQYFGPGTRLLVL.

This chain joins TRBV6-5 and TRBJ1-2, with D perhaps TRBD1 (6 bases). Germline lookup yields CDR1 MNHEY and CDR2 SVGAGI. The V gene lost 10 bases and the J gene lost 4 bases, with 13 bases spanning the gap. This CDR3 spans 12 amino acids. The CDR3 spells CATQDRLYGYTF. CDR3 DNA sequence: TGTGCCACTCAGGACAGACTCTATGGCTACACCTTC.

The V and J genes are TRBV6-1 and TRBJ2-3; 10 bases line up with TRBD1. Germline assignment: CDR1 MNHNS and CDR2 SASEGT. V shed 2 bases, J shed 4 bases, and the junction held 3 bases outside the gene matches. The CDR3 covers 15 residues. The CDR3 is CASSEWDRGADTQYF. The CDR3 region has the DNA TGTGCCAGCAGTGAATGGGACAGGGGAGCAGATACGCAGTATTTT.

The chain carries TRBV5-4 and TRBJ1-2; 8 bases line up with TRBD1. The CDR3 spans 16 residues. The V gene's germline CDR1 is SGHNT and CDR2 YYREEE (reference sequence). V lost 2 bases and J lost 4; bases outside the gene matches: 10. The CDR3 loop reads CASSFPAGGQPYGYTF. The CDR3 DNA reads TGTGCCAGCAGCTTCCCGGCAGGGGGCCAACCCTATGGCTACACCTTC. The variable domain in full, with the rest retrieved from reference TRBV5-4 and TRBJ1-2, is ETGVTQSPTHLIKTRGQQVTLRCSSQSGHNTVSWYQQALGQGPQFIFQYYREEENGRGNFPPRFSGLQFPNYSSELNVNALELDDSALYLCASSFPAGGQPYGYTFGSGTRLTVV.

This rearrangement joins TRBV6-5 to TRBJ2-7, with D unresolved. Germline-derived CDR1 and CDR2 are MNHEY and SVGAGI. The CDR3 is 11 residues long. The ends were cut back, 7 bases at V and 1 base at J, with 5 bases in the middle. CDR3 bases: TGTGCCAGCATGGCTTCCTACGAGCAGTACTTC. It encodes CASMASYEQYF.

This chain links TRBV10-3 with TRBJ2-2, with unresolved D. This CDR3 has 16 amino acids. V was trimmed by 3 bases and J by 0 bases, leaving 11 bases between them. Germline-derived CDR1 and CDR2 are ENHRY and SYGVKD. CDR3 nucleotides: TGTGCCATCAGTGATAGAGGCCCAGCGAACACCGGGGAGCTGTTTTTT. The encoded protein is CAISDRGPANTGELFF.

This clone was seen just once. The chain employs TRBV7-2 and TRBJ2-1, with D possibly matching TRBD1 (6 bases). Germline-derived CDR1 and CDR2 are SGHTA and FQGNSA. The CDR3 consists of 14 residues. The V end lost 2 bases, the J end lost 3 bases, and 8 bases lay between the germline ends. For the CDR3, the DNA is TGTGCCAGCAGCTTATTAGGGGGCTACAATGAGCAGTTCTTC. It codes for CASSLLGGYNEQFF.

The chain employs TRBV2 and TRBJ1-1; 7 nucleotides match TRBD1. The CDR3 contains 13 residues. With V trimmed by 11 bases and J by 0 bases, 6 bases remained unmatched. CDR1 is SNHLY and CDR2 is FYNNEI in the germline V gene. The CDR3 region has the DNA TGTGCCGGAAGACAGGGTCTGAACACTGAAGCTTTCTTT. As protein: CAGRQGLNTEAFF.

The rearrangement uses TRBV3-1 (or the pseudogene TRBV3-2) and TRBJ1-6; 9 bases are a match to TRBD1. Losses at the gene ends were 2 bases for V and 9 bases for J; bases not matched to a gene: 14. CDR3 length: 18 amino acids. The germline gives CDR1 LGHDT, CDR2 YNNKEL (reference sequence). The CDR3 DNA reads TGTGCCAGCAGCCAATGCCGGGTACCTGGACAGGGGATTTCACCCCTCCACTTT. Protein sequence: CASSQCRVPGQGISPLHF.

The V call is TRBV14, the J call TRBJ2-6; perhaps TRBD2 as D (6 bases). The germline V and J ends were trimmed by 4 bases and 0 bases, with 13 bases remaining between them. Germline V gene data show CDR1 as SGHDN and CDR2 as FVKESK. The CDR3 has 17 residues. This CDR3 reads CASSRLVGNSGANVLTF. In DNA, the CDR3 is TGTGCCAGCAGCCGACTAGTGGGCAACTCTGGGGCCAACGTCCTGACTTTC.

This rearrangement joins TRBV9 to TRBJ2-7; 8 bases line up with TRBD1. J lost 2 bases, V lost 3 bases, and 4 bases had no gene match. Germline CDR1 is SGDLS and CDR2 is YYNGEE. The CDR3 covers 14 residues. DNA for the CDR3: TGTGCCAGCAGCGCGATGACAGGGGCCTACGAGCAGTACTTC. Its protein is CASSAMTGAYEQYF.

This chain joins TRBV12-5 and TRBJ2-1, with D perhaps TRBD2 (6 bases). This CDR3 spans 16 amino acids. V lost 6 bases to trimming and J lost 4 bases, with 19 bases between them. From germline, CDR1 is LGHNT and CDR2 FRNRAP. CDR3 DNA: TGTGCTAGTGGACCCCCTACCGGGACTGTATACAATGAGCAGTTCTTC. Amino acids: CASGPPTGTVYNEQFF. Looking up the rest from reference TRBV12-5 and TRBJ2-1 gives the full variable domain: DARVTQTPRHKVTEMGQEVTMRCQPILGHNTVFWYRQTMMQGLELLAYFRNRAPLDDSGMPKDRFSAEMPDATLATLKIQPSEPRDSAVYFCASGPPTGTVYNEQFFGPGTRLTVL.

The chain carries TRBV4-1 and TRBJ1-1; the D is unclear. Germline V gives CDR1 MGHRA, CDR2 YSYEKL. V was clipped by 1 base and J by 4 bases, with 16 bases between them. The CDR3 has 16 residues. The CDR3 here is CASSQGVGGWGTEAFF. CDR3 sequence (DNA): TGCGCCAGCAGCCAAGGGGTCGGAGGCTGGGGCACTGAAGCTTTCTTT.

The chain combines TRBV5-6 with TRBJ1-2; D may be TRBD1 (6 bases). The germline V and J ends were trimmed by 0 bases and 8 bases, with 17 bases remaining between them. The CDR3 consists of 15 residues. CDR1 is SGHDT and CDR2 is YYEEEE in the germline V gene. The CDR3 DNA is TGTGCCAGCAGCTTGGAGACAGGATCTATTGGAGGCTACACCTTC. The encoded protein is CASSLETGSIGGYTF.

The V call is TRBV2, the J call TRBJ2-5; 9 bases line up with TRBD2. With 7 bases clipped from V and 5 bases from J, the junction kept 11 bases outside the gene matches. This CDR3 is 15 amino acids long. The germline V gene encodes CDR1 SNHLY and CDR2 FYNNEI. CDR3 nucleotide sequence: TGTGCCAGCAAGATTAGCGGGAGACTAGACGAGACCCAGTACTTC. Amino acids: CASKISGRLDETQYF. Supplemented by reference TRBV2 and TRBJ2-5, the full variable domain reads EPEVTQTPSHQVTQMGQEVILRCVPISNHLYFYWYRQILGQKVEFLVSFYNNEISEKSEIFDDQFSVERPDGSNFTLKIRSTKLEDSAMYFCASKISGRLDETQYFGPGTRLLVL.

V and J are TRBV18 and TRBJ1-1; 7 bases match TRBD1. Germline lookup yields CDR1 KGHSH and CDR2 LQKENI. The CDR3 runs 15 residues. V lost 4 bases to trimming and J lost 4 bases; unmatched junction nucleotides: 9. The CDR3 bases are TGTGCCAGCTCACAAGAAAGACAGGGTGTCACTGAAGCTTTCTTT. Amino acids: CASSQERQGVTEAFF.

This rearrangement joins TRBV9 to TRBJ2-4, with 9 bases aligning to TRBD2. This CDR3 contains 19 residues. Germline CDR1 SGDLS, CDR2 YYNGEE. V was pared by 4 bases and J by 0 bases, with 14 bases of the junction left unmatched. The CDR3 coding sequence is TGTGCCAGCAGCCCCGAAGGCCTAGCGGGGAATCTAGCCAAAAACATTCAGTACTTC. Translating gives CASSPEGLAGNLAKNIQYF.

Only one count was recorded for this clone. This chain uses TRBV19 with TRBJ2-5; 11 nucleotides line up with TRBD2. From germline, CDR1 is LNHDA and CDR2 SQIVND (reference sequence). V lost 5 bases, J lost 6 bases, and 2 bases stayed unmatched. The length of the CDR3 is 13 residues. The DNA of the CDR3 is TGTGCCAGTAGTGGGACTAGCGGCCAGACCCAGTACTTC. It codes for CASSGTSGQTQYF.

V and J are TRBV27 and TRBJ2-5, with a possible D match to TRBD1 (5 bases). V shed 5 bases and J shed 5 bases, with 21 bases lying between them. Germline values: CDR1 MNHEY, CDR2 SMNVEV (reference sequence). This CDR3 region has 16 residues. The CDR3 DNA follows: TGTGCCAGCAGTCCTTCATCGACAGTTCCCTGGGAGACCCAGTACTTC. This encodes CASSPSSTVPWETQYF.

The chain is built from TRBV2 and TRBJ1-3; D gene unclear. V was trimmed by 6 bases and J by 0 bases, leaving 6 bases between them. Per the germline V gene, CDR1 is SNHLY and CDR2 is FYNNEI. The CDR3 is 13 amino acids. The CDR3 region is CASRRNSGNTIYF. Written as DNA, the CDR3 is TGTGCCAGCAGGCGGAACTCTGGAAACACCATATATTTT.

The sample holds one count of this clone. V gene TRBV4-3 combines with J gene TRBJ1-1; D gene unclear. This CDR3 comprises 13 residues. In germline, CDR1 is LGHNA, CDR2 YSLEER. The V end was cut by 1 base, the J end by 4 bases, with 7 bases between. The DNA of the CDR3 is TGCGCCAGCAGCCAAGTCGTCGTCACTGAAGCTTTCTTT. Translated: CASSQVVVTEAFF.

This chain links TRBV5-1 with TRBJ1-2, with 11 bases identical to TRBD1. V shed 3 bases and J 5 bases; nucleotides not matched to a gene: 3. This CDR3 comprises 14 residues. CDR1 and CDR2 from the germline V gene are SGHRS and YFSETQ. CDR3 sequence reads: CASSWTGGRYGYTF. In DNA, the CDR3 is TGCGCCAGCAGCTGGACAGGGGGCAGATATGGCTACACCTTC.

Turning to this clone: One end of the junction varies from germline; a read error may be responsible. The chain uses TRBV7-7 and TRBJ2-3; D is possibly TRBD2 (5 bases). CDR3 length: 15 residues. The germline V gene has CDR1 SSHAT and CDR2 FNYEAQ (reference sequence). The CDR3 sequence: CASSLGRSEGDTQYF. CDR3 nucleotide sequence: TGTGCTAGCAGCTTAGGCCGTTCTGAGGGTGATACGCAGTATTTT.

There are a few counts of this clone. The rearrangement joins TRBV9 to TRBJ1-2; D perhaps matches TRBD1 (5 bases). V dropped 3 bases and J dropped 3 bases, with 27 bases sitting between them. The CDR3 has 19 residues. Germline V gene sequence: CDR1 SGDLS, CDR2 YYNGEE. CDR3 protein: CASSALISKPQGGYYGYTF. The CDR3, as DNA: TGTGCCAGCAGCGCCCTAATAAGCAAACCCCAGGGAGGGTACTATGGCTACACCTTC.

The chain recombines TRBV15 with TRBJ2-7, with a possible D match to TRBD2 (6 bases). Germline V lookup: CDR1 LNHNV, CDR2 YYDKDF (reference sequence). V was clipped by 0 bases and J by 1 base, with 13 bases between them. There are 16 residues in the CDR3. The CDR3: CATSRDLRDFSYEQYF. CDR3 coding DNA: TGTGCCACCAGCAGAGATCTCCGGGACTTTTCCTACGAGCAGTACTTC.

To note about this clone: In the same sample, other DNA sequences code for this CDR3. The V gene is TRBV18, the J gene TRBJ1-4; 7 positions match TRBD1. Trimming took 2 bases from V and 4 from J; bases not matched to a gene: 1. CDR1 is KGHSH and CDR2 is LQKENI in the germline V gene. The CDR3 extends over 14 amino acids. For the CDR3, the DNA is TGTGCCAGCTCACCAGGACAGGATAATGAAAAACTGTTTTTT. This codes for CASSPGQDNEKLFF. The full variable domain, completed using reference TRBV18 and TRBJ1-4, is NAGVMQNPRHLVRRRGQEARLRCSPMKGHSHVYWYRQLPEEGLKFMVYLQKENIIDESGMPKERFSAEFPKEGPSILRIQQVVRGDSAAYFCASSPGQDNEKLFFGSGTQLSVL.

This chain connects TRBV10-3 to TRBJ2-4, with TRBD2 matching 11 bases. Trimming took 6 bases from V and 0 from J; bases not matched to a gene: 4. Germline values: CDR1 ENHRY, CDR2 SYGVKD. There are 16 residues in the CDR3. CDR3 sequence reads: CAISASGGLAKNIQYF. In DNA form, the CDR3 reads TGTGCCATCAGCGCTAGCGGGGGGCTAGCCAAAAACATTCAGTACTTC.